This TCR beta chain is from a study of blood T cell repertoires in COVID-19. Study details: PBMCs, B-cell-depleted T cells, or T cells provided the cDNA or gDNA that made up the material.

The CDR3 runs to 13 residues. Trimming cost V 2 bases and J 5 bases, with 6 bases left between them. The germline CDR1 and CDR2 sequences are SGHAT and FQNNGV. It was during active infection that Seattle patients were enrolled and then longitudinally followed. Clones were sequenced by immunoSEQ multiplex PCR, and TCRdb holds only the in-frame ones, with some missing. The sample holds 100,000 to 150,000 clones, over 85% seen once. The TCR originated in a man in his sixties with COVID-19, enrolled during active disease. Specimen: peripheral blood. The rearrangement links TRBV11-2 to TRBJ2-2; no clear D gene. CDR3 in DNA: TGTGCCAGCAGCTTATGGGCAACCGGGGAGCTGTTTTTT. It translates to CASSLWATGELFF.